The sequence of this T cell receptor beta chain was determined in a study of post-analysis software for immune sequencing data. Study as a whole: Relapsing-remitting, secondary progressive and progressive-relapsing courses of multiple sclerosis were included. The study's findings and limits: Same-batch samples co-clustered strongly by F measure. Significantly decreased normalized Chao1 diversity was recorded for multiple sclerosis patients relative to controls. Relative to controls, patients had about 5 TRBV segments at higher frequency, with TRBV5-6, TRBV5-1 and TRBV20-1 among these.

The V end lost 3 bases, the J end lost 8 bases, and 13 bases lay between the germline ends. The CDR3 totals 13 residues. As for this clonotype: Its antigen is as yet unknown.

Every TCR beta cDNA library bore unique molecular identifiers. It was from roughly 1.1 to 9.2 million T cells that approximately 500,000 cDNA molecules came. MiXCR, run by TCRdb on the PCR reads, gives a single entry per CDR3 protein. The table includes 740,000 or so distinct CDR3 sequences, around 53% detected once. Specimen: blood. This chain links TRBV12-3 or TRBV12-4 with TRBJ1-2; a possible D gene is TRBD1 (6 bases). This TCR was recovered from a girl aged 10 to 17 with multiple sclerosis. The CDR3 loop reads CASSFQQGGGYTF. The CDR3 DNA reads TGTGCCAGCAGTTTTCAACAGGGTGGGGGCTACACCTTC.